Described below is a single TCR beta chain sequence and its context. Germline V gives CDR1 SGHAT, CDR2 FQNNGV. Trimming pared 3 bases from V and 6 bases from J, leaving 14 bases between. The CDR3 has 14 residues. TCRdb keeps only in-frame clones here, not all; method: immunoSEQ multiplex PCR. The sample has approximately 200,000 clones, about 88% seen once. The sample originates from a study of blood T cell repertoires in COVID-19. Sequencing input: peripheral blood. The receptor's source is a man aged 40-55 years with active or convalescent COVID-19. The rearrangement links TRBV11-2 to TRBJ1-2; unclear D gene. The CDR3 region is CASSLGMGPNGYTF. Written as DNA, the CDR3 is TGTGCCAGCAGCTTGGGCATGGGCCCCAATGGCTACACCTTC. Full variable domain (rest looked up from reference TRBV11-2 and TRBJ1-2): EAGVAQSPRYKIIEKRQSVAFWCNPISGHATLYWYQQILGQGPKLLIQFQNNGVVDDSQLPKDRFSAERLKGVDSTLKIQPAKLEDSAVYLCASSLGMGPNGYTFGSGTRLTVV.